The 10 T cell receptor beta chains below come from one sample, sequenced in a study of identical twins. TCRdb recomputed calls from the 5' RACE reads with MiXCR, one row per CDR3 protein. The repertoire includes 1.5 million to 2 million distinct CDR3 sequences, about 32% of them detected once, and 0.25% to 0.3% sits in the top ten. The sample comprised cord blood. The source is a newborn girl in good health.

This chain uses TRBV12-3 or TRBV12-4 with TRBJ1-1; D is possibly TRBD1 (5 bases). The CDR3 has 13 amino acids. Trimming removed 8 bases from V and 0 bases from J, with 10 bases in between. The CDR3 reads CASGAPLNTEAFF. The DNA for the CDR3 is TGTGCCAGCGGGGCTCCCCTGAACACTGAAGCTTTCTTT.

The chain uses TRBV28 and TRBJ1-2; the match to TRBD1 covers 8 bases. Germline lookup yields CDR1 MDHEN and CDR2 SYDVKM. V was pared by 4 bases and J by 8 bases, with 18 bases of the junction left unmatched. This CDR3 region has 17 residues. The CDR3 DNA sequence: TGTGCCAGCAGTTCCCTATTACCTTCCGGGACAGGTGAAGGCTACACCTTC. Translated, it gives CASSSLLPSGTGEGYTF.

This clonotype was seen only once. The chain is built from TRBV24-1 and TRBJ2-3, with 14 bases matching TRBD2. Trimming at V came to 4 bases and at J to 3 bases, leaving 5 bases not matched to a gene. CDR3 length: 17 amino acids. Germline V gene sequence: CDR1 KGHDR, CDR2 SFDVKD. The CDR3 DNA follows: TGTGCCACCAGTGACCTTAGGACTAGCGGGAGGACAGATACGCAGTATTTT. Its protein is CATSDLRTSGRTDTQYF.

The V and J genes are TRBV28 and TRBJ2-7; 12 bases match TRBD2. V shed 6 bases and J 2 bases; nucleotides not matched to a gene: 11. The CDR3 contains 17 residues. From germline, CDR1 is MDHEN and CDR2 SYDVKM. For the CDR3, the DNA is TGTGCCAGCAGCCGACCCCAGACTAGCGGGAGTCCCTACGAGCAGTACTTC. This gives the protein CASSRPQTSGSPYEQYF.

The chain recombines TRBV20-1 with TRBJ1-2, with a tentative D call TRBD1 (6 bases). The CDR3 extends over 13 amino acids. Trimming removed 6 bases from V and 5 bases from J, with 16 bases in between. Germline values: CDR1 DFQATT, CDR2 SNEGSKA (reference sequence). Here the CDR3 reads CSARRQVLYGYTF. The DNA for the CDR3 is TGCAGTGCCAGGAGACAGGTCCTTTATGGCTACACCTTC.

This clonotype was counted between two and nine times. The V gene is TRBV6-6, the J gene TRBJ2-5; 12 nucleotides line up with TRBD2. Losses at the gene ends were 2 bases for V and 3 bases for J; bases not matched to a gene: 4. CDR1 and CDR2 from the germline V gene are MNHNY and SVGAGI (reference sequence). CDR3 length: 16 residues. The CDR3 is CASSYLRTSGEETQYF. The DNA of the CDR3 is TGTGCCAGCAGTTACCTGAGGACTAGCGGGGAAGAGACCCAGTACTTC.

This clonotype has ten or more counts. V is TRBV29-1 and J is TRBJ2-5; D is uncertain. The V end lost 5 bases, the J end lost 5 bases, and 21 bases lay between the germline ends. In germline, CDR1 is SQVTM, CDR2 ANQGSEA. The CDR3 length is 15 residues. This chain's CDR3 is CSVSRAGTLRETQYF. CDR3 DNA sequence: TGCAGCGTTTCCAGAGCAGGTACCCTGAGGGAGACCCAGTACTTC.

This clonotype was detected only a few times. The V and J genes are TRBV5-1 and TRBJ2-7, with D possibly TRBD2 on 6 matching bases. Germline CDR1 SGHRS, CDR2 YFSETQ. The germline V and J ends were trimmed by 2 bases and 3 bases, with 12 bases remaining between them. This CDR3 spans 14 amino acids. CDR3 in amino acids: CASSLPTSHYEQYF. In DNA form, the CDR3 reads TGCGCCAGCAGCTTACCTACTAGCCACTACGAGCAGTACTTC.

The rearrangement links TRBV5-1 to TRBJ2-7; 8 bases map to TRBD1. This CDR3 is built from 16 residues. V was clipped by 4 bases and J by 4 bases; unmatched bases: 13. The germline gives CDR1 SGHRS, CDR2 YFSETQ. DNA of the CDR3: TGCGCCAGCAGCCAAGGACCGGGACAGGAGGCGTACGAGCAGTACTTC. Amino acids: CASSQGPGQEAYEQYF.

The rearrangement links TRBV27 to TRBJ1-1; no firm D call. The CDR3 is made up of 14 amino acids. From germline, CDR1 is MNHEY and CDR2 SMNVEV (reference sequence). V lost 0 bases to trimming and J lost 1 base, with 6 bases between them. The CDR3 here is CASSLSARNTEAFF. As DNA, the CDR3 is TGTGCCAGCAGTTTATCAGCGAGGAACACTGAAGCTTTCTTT.